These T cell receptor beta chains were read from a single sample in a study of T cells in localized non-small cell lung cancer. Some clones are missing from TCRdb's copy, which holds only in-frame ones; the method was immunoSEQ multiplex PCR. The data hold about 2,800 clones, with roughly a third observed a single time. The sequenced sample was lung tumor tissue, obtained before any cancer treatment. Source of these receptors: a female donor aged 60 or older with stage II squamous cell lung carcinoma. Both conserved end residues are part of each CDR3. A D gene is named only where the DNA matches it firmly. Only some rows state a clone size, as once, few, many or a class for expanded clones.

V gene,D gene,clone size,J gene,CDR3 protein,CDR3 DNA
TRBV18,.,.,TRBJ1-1,CASSPGDNGGQAFF,TGTGCCAGCTCACCAGGCGACAACGGCGGTCAAGCTTTCTTT
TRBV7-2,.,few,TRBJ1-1,CASSGSGGGRNTEAFF,TGTGCCAGCAGCGGCAGCGGTGGGGGGAGGAACACTGAAGCTTTCTTT
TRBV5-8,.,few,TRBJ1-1,CASSPTGNTEAFF,TGTGCCAGCAGCCCGACAGGGAACACTGAAGCTTTCTTT
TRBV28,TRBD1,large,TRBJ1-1,CASSHDRGPGEAFF,TGTGCCAGCAGTCATGACAGGGGGCCGGGGGAAGCTTTCTTT
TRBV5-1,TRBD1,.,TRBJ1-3,CASSIGQGGGNTIYF,TGCGCCAGCAGCATCGGACAGGGAGGAGGAAACACCATATATTTT
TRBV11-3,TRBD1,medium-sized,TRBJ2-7,CASSPGQVNEEQYF,TGTGCCAGCAGCCCGGGACAGGTGAATGAGGAGCAGTACTTC
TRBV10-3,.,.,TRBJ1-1,CAISEPGEMNTEAFF,TGTGCCATCAGTGAGCCCGGAGAAATGAACACTGAAGCTTTCTTT
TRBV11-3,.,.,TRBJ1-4,CASSLGGSEEKLFF,TGTGCCAGCAGCTTAGGAGGGTCAGAAGAAAAACTGTTTTTT
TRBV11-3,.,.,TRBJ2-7,CASSLGQGPAYEQYF,TGTGCCAGCAGCTTAGGGCAGGGCCCCGCTTACGAGCAGTACTTC
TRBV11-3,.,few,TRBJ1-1,CASSSTATNTEAFF,TGTGCCAGCAGCTCGACAGCTACGAACACTGAAGCTTTCTTT
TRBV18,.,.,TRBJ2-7,CASSPPSSPSYEQYF,TGTGCCAGCTCACCACCTTCGTCGCCCAGTTACGAGCAGTACTTC
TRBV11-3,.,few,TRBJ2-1,CASSQGQGRSYNEQFF,TGTGCCAGCAGCCAAGGGCAGGGGAGGTCCTACAATGAGCAGTTCTTC
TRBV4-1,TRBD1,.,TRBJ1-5,CASSLGQGDNQPQHF,TGCGCCAGCAGCCTGGGACAGGGGGACAATCAGCCCCAGCATTTT
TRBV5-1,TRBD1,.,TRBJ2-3,CASSLHGTGGDTQYF,TGCGCCAGCAGCTTGCATGGGACAGGAGGAGATACGCAGTATTTT
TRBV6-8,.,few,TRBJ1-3,CASSRPVSSGNTIYF,TGTGCCAGCAGCCGACCGGTGAGCTCTGGAAACACCATATATTTT
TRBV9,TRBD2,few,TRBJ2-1,CASSVAGTTNEQFF,TGTGCCAGCAGCGTAGCCGGGACTACTAATGAGCAGTTCTTC
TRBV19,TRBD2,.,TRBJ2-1,CASSPGLAGGSSYNEQFF,TGTGCCAGTAGTCCGGGACTAGCGGGAGGGAGCTCCTACAATGAGCAGTTCTTC
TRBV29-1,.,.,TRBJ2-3,CSVGGVPPSTDTQYF,TGCAGCGTTGGGGGGGTGCCACCGAGCACAGATACGCAGTATTTT
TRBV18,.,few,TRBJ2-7,CASSPSARGDEQYF,TGTGCCAGCTCACCAAGCGCCCGGGGTGACGAGCAGTACTTC
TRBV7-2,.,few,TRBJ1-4,CASSLQSNEKLFF,TGTGCCAGCAGCTTACAATCTAATGAAAAACTGTTTTTT
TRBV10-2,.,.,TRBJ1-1,CAIRAQQEEAFF,TGCGCCATCAGGGCACAACAGGAAGAAGCTTTCTTT
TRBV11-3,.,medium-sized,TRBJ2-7,CASSLGVQDSYEQYF,TGTGCCAGCAGCTTAGGGGTACAGGACTCCTACGAGCAGTACTTC
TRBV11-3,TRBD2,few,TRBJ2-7,CASSWLPGGPYEQYF,TGTGCCAGCAGCTGGCTCCCGGGAGGGCCCTACGAGCAGTACTTC
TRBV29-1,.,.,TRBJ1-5,CSVGTDSNQPQHF,TGCAGCGTTGGGACGGATAGCAATCAGCCCCAGCATTTT